Following are 11 T cell receptor beta chains from one sample sequenced in a study of T-cell reconstitution after alpha-beta-depleted transplantation in children. Unique molecular identifiers were incorporated when the TCRbeta library was constructed. TCRdb analysed the PCR reads with MiXCR anew, one entry per CDR3 protein. In the table there are 780,000 or so distinct CDR3 sequences, about 15% of which are singletons. Source: PBMCs, mostly from graft donor cells, taken 360 days after TCRalphabeta/CD19-depleted stem cell transplant. The source of these receptors is a male patient under 18 who had a stem cell transplant for acute lymphoblastic leukemia, so the T cells may come from the graft donor.

The genes are TRBV20-1 and TRBJ2-3; 7 bases line up with TRBD2. The J segment lost 6 bases and the V segment lost 5 bases, leaving 11 bases of the junction unmatched. In germline, CDR1 is DFQATT, CDR2 SNEGSKA (reference sequence). The CDR3 sequence is 14 residues long. The CDR3 DNA reads TGCAGTGCTGGGGACTACAAGGGCCTCGATACGCAGTATTTT. Its protein is CSAGDYKGLDTQYF.

This clonotype was seen a few times. The chain recombines TRBV7-8 with TRBJ1-5; D not certain. The CDR3 consists of 15 residues. The germline CDR1 and CDR2 sequences are SGHVS and FQNEAQ. The V end was cut by 2 bases, the J end by 3 bases, with 11 bases between. CDR3 in amino acids: CASSLFWTNNQPQHF. DNA for the CDR3: TGTGCCAGCAGCTTATTTTGGACCAACAATCAGCCCCAGCATTTT.

This clonotype appeared a few times. V gene TRBV6-5 combines with J gene TRBJ2-5; 9 bases are shared with TRBD1. Unmatched junction bases numbered 4, after V lost 0 bases and J lost 5 bases. Looked up from germline, CDR1 is MNHEY and CDR2 is SVGAGI. This CDR3 spans 15 amino acids. The CDR3 region is CASSYSTGGRETQYF. In DNA form, the CDR3 reads TGTGCCAGCAGTTACTCCACAGGGGGCAGGGAGACCCAGTACTTC.

This clonotype was detected a few times. V is TRBV7-3 and J is TRBJ1-2; 8 bases match TRBD1. CDR3 length: 14 residues. V dropped 4 bases and J dropped 6; count of bases not matched to a gene: 7. Germline V gives CDR1 SGHTA, CDR2 FQGTGA. CDR3 nucleotide sequence: TGTGCCAGCAGCTCCCTTGGACAGGGTAATGGCTACACCTTC. It codes for CASSSLGQGNGYTF.

This clonotype was seen a handful of times. The rearrangement joins TRBV11-2 to TRBJ2-5; the D gene is possibly TRBD2 (5 bases). Germline assignment: CDR1 SGHAT and CDR2 FQNNGV. V lost 7 bases and J 0 bases, leaving 15 bases between the germline ends. The CDR3 runs to 15 residues. CDR3 sequence: CASTLSGSDQETQYF. As DNA, the CDR3 is TGTGCCAGCACCCTCTCTGGTAGCGACCAAGAGACCCAGTACTTC.

This rearrangement joins TRBV10-3 to TRBJ2-1, with 10 positions matching TRBD2. The CDR3 has 15 amino acids. The junction had 8 bases not matched to a gene; V was cut back by 4 bases and J by 8 bases. Germline CDR1 is ENHRY and CDR2 is SYGVKD. The chain's CDR3 is CAISGSSGSPYEQFF. CDR3 DNA sequence: TGTGCCATCAGTGGTTCTAGCGGGAGTCCCTATGAGCAGTTCTTC.

The rearrangement links TRBV6-5 to TRBJ2-3; TRBD1 agrees at 9 bases. The CDR3 runs 16 residues. V lost 2 bases, J lost 3 bases, and 6 bases stayed unmatched. Germline V gene sequence: CDR1 MNHEY, CDR2 SVGAGI. The chain's CDR3 is CASSYPRTGETDTQYF. In DNA, the CDR3 is TGTGCCAGCAGTTACCCCCGGACAGGGGAAACAGATACGCAGTATTTT.

This clonotype was seen more than once but under ten times. The rearrangement links TRBV7-8 to TRBJ2-2; no clear D gene. The CDR3 covers 15 residues. V shed 2 bases and J shed 1 base, with 8 bases lying between them. Germline CDR1 is SGHVS and CDR2 is FQNEAQ. The CDR3 reads CASSLSRQNTGELFF. The CDR3 coding sequence is TGTGCCAGCAGCTTAAGTCGGCAGAACACCGGGGAGCTGTTTTTT.

The chain has TRBV11-2 and TRBJ2-3; TRBD2 agrees at 7 bases. The V segment lost 1 base and the J segment 2 bases; nucleotides outside the gene matches: 9. The CDR3 totals 17 residues. In germline, CDR1 is SGHAT, CDR2 FQNNGV. Here the CDR3 DNA reads TGTGCCAGCAGCTTAGTCCCTAGCGGAGTAGACACAGATACGCAGTATTTT. This encodes CASSLVPSGVDTDTQYF.

The V call is TRBV7-9, the J call TRBJ2-2; D ambiguous. CDR1 and CDR2 from the germline V gene are SEHNR and FQNEAQ (reference sequence). The ends were cut back, 5 bases at V and 7 bases at J, with 8 bases in the middle. The CDR3 length is 12 residues. The CDR3 coding sequence is TGTGCCAGCAGCCCCAGTGTCGGGGAGCTGTTTTTT. Its translation: CASSPSVGELFF.

This clonotype was seen a few times. The rearrangement uses TRBV29-1 and TRBJ2-1; 9 positions match TRBD2. J was trimmed by 7 bases and V by 4 bases; bases with no gene match: 11. The CDR3 spans 15 residues. CDR1 SQVTM and CDR2 ANQGSEA come from the germline V gene. The CDR3 bases are TGCAGCGTTGCAGCGAGCGGGAGGATCGGGAATGAGCAGTTCTTC. This translates into CSVAASGRIGNEQFF.